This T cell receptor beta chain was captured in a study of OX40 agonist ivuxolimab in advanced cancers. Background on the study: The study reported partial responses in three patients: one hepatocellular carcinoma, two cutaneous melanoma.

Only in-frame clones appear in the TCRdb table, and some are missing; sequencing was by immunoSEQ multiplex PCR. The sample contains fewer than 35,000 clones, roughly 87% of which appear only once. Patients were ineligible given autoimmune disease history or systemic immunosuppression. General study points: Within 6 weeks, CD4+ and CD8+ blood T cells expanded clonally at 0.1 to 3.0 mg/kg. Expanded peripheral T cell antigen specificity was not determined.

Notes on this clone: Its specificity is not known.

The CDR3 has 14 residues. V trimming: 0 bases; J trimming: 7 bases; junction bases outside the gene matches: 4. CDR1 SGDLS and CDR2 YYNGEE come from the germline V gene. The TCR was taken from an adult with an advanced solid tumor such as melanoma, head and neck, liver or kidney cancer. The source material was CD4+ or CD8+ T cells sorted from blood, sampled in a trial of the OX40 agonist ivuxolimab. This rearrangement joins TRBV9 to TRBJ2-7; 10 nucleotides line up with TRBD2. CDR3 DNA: TGTGCCAGCAGCGTAGGGGGGACTAGCGATGAGCAGTACTTC. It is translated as CASSVGGTSDEQYF.